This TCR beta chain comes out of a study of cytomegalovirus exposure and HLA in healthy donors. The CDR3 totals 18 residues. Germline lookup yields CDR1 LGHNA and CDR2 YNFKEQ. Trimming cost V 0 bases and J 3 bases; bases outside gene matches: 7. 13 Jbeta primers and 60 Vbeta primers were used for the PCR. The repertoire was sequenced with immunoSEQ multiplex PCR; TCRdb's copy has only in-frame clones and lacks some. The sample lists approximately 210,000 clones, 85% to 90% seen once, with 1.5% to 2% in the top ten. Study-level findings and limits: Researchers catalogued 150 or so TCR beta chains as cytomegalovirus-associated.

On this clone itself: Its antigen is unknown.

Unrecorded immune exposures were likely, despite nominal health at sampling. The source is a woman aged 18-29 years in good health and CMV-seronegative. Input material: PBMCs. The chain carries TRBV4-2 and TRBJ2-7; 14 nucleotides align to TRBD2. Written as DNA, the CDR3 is TGTGCCAGCAGCCAAGACGGGACTAGCGGGAGCGTGTTCTACGAGCAGTACTTC. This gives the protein CASSQDGTSGSVFYEQYF.